These 10 T cell receptor beta chains share one sample of origin, sequenced in a study of T cells in women clearing cervical HPV infection (dated by TCRdb to about 2018). Receptors were amplified or captured by the immunoSEQ multiplex PCR assay. In TCRdb, the immuneACCESS table is reduced to in-frame sequences with V and J assigned. These tables do not hold every clone; where another copy was compared, an unresolved V gene accounts for under half, and the others remain unexplained. The sample's table lists a count of 49,000 or so clones. Together, the top ten hold under 40% of the sample. The sequenced material came from blood buffy coat. The source is a woman aged 18 to 75 with a cervical HPV16 infection that either progressed to CIN3+ or cleared (not recorded which).

A remark on this clone: The sequence runs out 3 residues before the end of the CDR3; the remainder is reconstructed from the germline J gene. V and J are TRBV20-1 and TRBJ1-2; no firm D call. The germline V gene has CDR1 DFQATT and CDR2 SNEGSKA (reference sequence). The CDR3 spans 12 residues. V lost 5 bases and J lost 6, with 13 bases in between. CDR3 bases read: TGCAGTGCTCGCTCCACCTTAGATGGC. Protein product: CSARSTLDG. Given in full, the CDR3 is CSARSTLDGYTF.

As for this clone: The read terminates 3 residues ahead of where the CDR3 ends, so the germline J gene completes it. This sequence joins TRBV7-2 and TRBJ2-2; D ambiguous. Per germline, CDR1 SGHTA and CDR2 FQGNSA. This CDR3 spans 13 amino acids. V gave up 5 bases and J gave up 6 bases, with 10 bases separating them. The sequenced CDR3 bases are TGTGCCAGCAGCCGCCGGGTTGCCGGGGAG. Translated: CASSRRVAGE. The full CDR3 sequence reads CASSRRVAGELFF.

For this clone: Sequencing ends 3 residues short of the CDR3 end; the germline J gene provides the rest. The gene calls are TRBV20-1 and TRBJ2-7; the match to TRBD2 covers 10 bases. Trimming at V came to 3 bases and at J to 3 bases, leaving 20 bases not matched to a gene. Germline CDR1 DFQATT, CDR2 SNEGSKA (reference sequence). This CDR3 contains 19 residues. CDR3 sequence reads: CSASLRTSGNLNSDYEQYF. Partial CDR3 DNA: TGCAGTGCTAGCCTCCGCACTAGCGGGAACCTCAACTCCGACTACGAG.

Details on this clone: The missing CDR3 end, 3 residues past where the read stops, is filled in from the germline J gene. J is TRBJ2-5 and V is TRBV7-2, with 7 positions matching TRBD2. Germline lookup yields CDR1 SGHTA and CDR2 FQGNSA. The V segment lost 3 bases and the J segment 4 bases; nucleotides outside the gene matches: 8. The CDR3 is 15 residues long. The part of the CDR3 DNA that was read is TGTGCCAGCAGCTTCGACGCAGGGAGGGGAGAGACC. As protein: CASSFDAGRGET. From start to end, the CDR3 is CASSFDAGRGETQYF.

With respect to this clone: Read data end 3 residues before the CDR3 end; the end is taken from the germline J gene. V is TRBV2 and J is TRBJ2-5, with unresolved D. The CDR3 consists of 13 residues. Germline values: CDR1 SNHLY, CDR2 FYNNEI. The V end was cut by 7 bases, the J end by 1 base, with 10 bases between. The CDR3 protein is CASIYLVQETQYF. CDR3 DNA, as far as it was read: TGTGCCAGCATCTATCTAGTCCAAGAGACC.

With respect to this clone: The read ends 3 residues before the CDR3 terminus; that terminus is restored from the germline J gene. The rearrangement links TRBV6-1 to TRBJ2-2; D tentatively fits TRBD1 or TRBD2 (5 bases each). Germline CDR1 and CDR2: MNHNS and SASEGT. The CDR3 is 14 amino acids. The CDR3 loop is CASSVEGLNSPLFF. The covered CDR3 bases are TGTGCCAGCAGTGTTGAGGGGCTTAATTCACCG.

Concerning this clone itself: The read is 3 residues too short to cover the CDR3 end, so that end is filled in from the germline J gene. The rearrangement links TRBV18 to TRBJ1-2; D perhaps matches TRBD1 (6 bases). Looked up from germline, CDR1 is KGHSH and CDR2 is LQKENI. The CDR3 is 14 residues long. V gave up 2 bases and J gave up 3 bases, with 10 bases separating them. CDR3: CASSPRPGDYGYTF. The CDR3 DNA, read in part, is TGTGCCAGCTCACCAAGGCCAGGGGACTATGGC.

A remark on this clone: The CDR3 goes on 3 residues after the read ends, and that part is filled in from the germline J gene. The genes are TRBV28 and TRBJ1-5, with 7 bases fitting TRBD1. V dropped 6 bases and J dropped 2; count of bases not matched to a gene: 7. CDR1 is MDHEN and CDR2 is SYDVKM in the germline V gene. CDR3 length: 15 residues. CDR3 DNA (partial): TGTGCCAGCAGAAAACAGGGGAGAGGCAATCAGCCC. Encoded protein: CASRKQGRGNQP. The entire CDR3 reads CASRKQGRGNQPQHF.

Notes on this clone: The CDR3 goes on 3 residues after the read ends, and that part is filled in from the germline J gene. The chain recombines TRBV7-9 with TRBJ2-7; possible D gene TRBD1, 6 bases. Per the germline V gene, CDR1 is SEHNR and CDR2 is FQNEAQ (reference sequence). The CDR3 runs to 15 residues. V lost 6 bases and J 2 bases, leaving 17 bases between the germline ends. Partial CDR3 DNA: TGTGCCAGCAGGGATACCGGGACACCGACCTACGAG. Translation: CASRDTGTPTYE. The full CDR3 is CASRDTGTPTYEQYF.

Comments on this clone: The CDR3 extends 3 residues past the end of the read, so its final part is completed from the germline J gene. The chain joins TRBV11-2 to TRBJ2-7; TRBD1 agrees at 7 bases. Per germline, CDR1 SGHAT and CDR2 FQNNGV. This CDR3 region has 14 residues. The junction had 3 bases not matched to a gene; V was cut back by 3 bases and J by 1 base. The covered CDR3 bases are TGTGCCAGCAGCTTGATGGGACAGTCCTACGAG. Its translation: CASSLMGQSYE. The full CDR3 sequence reads CASSLMGQSYEQYF.